Here is one T cell receptor beta chain with its context. The antigen remains undetermined. Data came from immunoSEQ multiplex PCR; TCRdb stores just in-frame clones and leaves some out. The sample yields 600,000 to 700,000 clones, around 73% seen once. The data belong to a study of shared clonotypes between healthy human individuals. Study summary: Three plates each covered CD4 naive and memory; CD8 naive two, CD8 memory one.

Study conclusions and caveats: Clonotype sharing among the donors was expected to vary with sequencing depth.

The healthy adult donors were HIV-negative and reported no recent acute infections or vaccinations. Both subsets, CD45RA+ naive and CD45RA-negative memory, were split from the CD4+ cells. Germline V gene lookup returns CDR1 SGHAT and CDR2 FQNNGV. The ends were cut back, 2 bases at V and 2 bases at J, with 6 bases in the middle. The CDR3 is 13 amino acids. Specimen: memory CD4+ T cells sorted from blood. Subset described: CD45RA-negative fraction. The chain is built from TRBV11-2 and TRBJ2-5, with unresolved D. This TCR was sampled from a woman younger than 45 in good health. CDR3 residues: CASSLSLQETQYF. The CDR3 DNA reads as TGTGCCAGCAGCTTATCTCTACAAGAGACCCAGTACTTC.